The rows below give T cell receptor beta chains drawn from one sample of a study of regulatory T cells in long-lasting Graves disease. TCRdb re-called the multiplex PCR reads through MiXCR, storing one row per CDR3 protein. The table lists 650,000 to 850,000 distinct CDR3 sequences, around 32% of them singletons. Specimen: peripheral blood mononuclear cells (PBMCs), collected when the disease was refractory, from a patient treated with antithyroid drugs. These receptors all stem from a female donor with Graves disease. Both conserved end residues are trimmed from each CDR3. The order of the fields is V gene, CDR3 length, J gene, CDR3 protein.

TRBV28	13	TRBJ1-2	ASRSTGDRDYGYT
TRBV11-2	17	TRBJ2-5	ASSSQNIGQGVMRETQY
TRBV9	12	TRBJ1-1	ASSVGVEGTEAF
TRBV2	12	TRBJ1-2	AILRTAYGSGYT
TRBV6-1	14	TRBJ1-1	ASSAVRGLGNTEAF
TRBV12-3/TRBV12-4	12	TRBJ1-5	ASSPQGKGQPQH
TRBV6-1	11	TRBJ1-1	ASTHSVNTEAF
TRBV6-1	11	TRBJ1-4	ASSLLEDEKLF
TRBV13	11	TRBJ2-2	ASSLGPNGELF
TRBV7-2	11	TRBJ2-5	ASSLFSVETQY
TRBV28	13	TRBJ1-2	ASSLIGGLDYGYT
TRBV20-1	13	TRBJ2-5	SARLGRGQDETQY
TRBV6-1	15	TRBJ2-7	ASRLGLAGGPKNEQY
TRBV2	13	TRBJ2-2	ASQSGASNTGELF
TRBV6-5	12	TRBJ1-2	ASSYSAELGGYT
TRBV2	9	TRBJ1-5	ASSLDQPQH
TRBV2	14	TRBJ2-7	ASRRTSGASSYEQY
TRBV3-1	13	TRBJ1-5	ASSQAGSSNQPQH
TRBV11-2	14	TRBJ1-1	ASSFGTGGPNTEAF
TRBV6-1	10	TRBJ2-5	ASRAREETQY
TRBV27	13	TRBJ1-1	ASSLLAGTYTEAF
TRBV29-1	10	TRBJ1-2	SVPSSGYGYT
TRBV28	17	TRBJ2-7	ASSDRDPPRGSPSYEQY
TRBV12-3/TRBV12-4	13	TRBJ1-1	ASSLAGSPNTEAF
TRBV7-3	13	TRBJ2-7	ASSLDISGTYEQY
TRBV20-1	11	TRBJ1-4	SAGPGPGEKLF
TRBV20-1	13	TRBJ2-5	SAHKPSGRLETQY
TRBV10-3	13	TRBJ1-6	AISYQTGANSPLH
TRBV11-2	15	TRBJ2-7	ASSQGELVLAGVEQY
TRBV20-1	13	TRBJ2-7	SARTRGRERYEQY
TRBV5-5	13	TRBJ1-2	ASSMGPADNYGYT
TRBV28	16	TRBJ1-6	ASKVHLPGTGGYSPLH
TRBV3-1	13	TRBJ2-7	ASSQDPGGVHEQY
TRBV6-2/TRBV6-3	17	TRBJ1-5	ASSGRDRWGQASNQPQH
TRBV29-1	11	TRBJ1-2	SVQQGATYGYT
TRBV11-2	10	TRBJ1-5	ASSLNNQPQH
TRBV6-2/TRBV6-3	12	TRBJ2-2	ASLPLFATGELF
TRBV5-5	12	TRBJ2-5	ASRTGTAQETQY
TRBV12-3/TRBV12-4	12	TRBJ2-7	ASSSAGPSYEQY
TRBV9	16	TRBJ2-5	ASSVGQGKGRNQETQY
TRBV11-2	13	TRBJ2-5	ASSLDPGLTETQY
TRBV7-9	14	TRBJ1-4	ASSLGATGVKEKLF